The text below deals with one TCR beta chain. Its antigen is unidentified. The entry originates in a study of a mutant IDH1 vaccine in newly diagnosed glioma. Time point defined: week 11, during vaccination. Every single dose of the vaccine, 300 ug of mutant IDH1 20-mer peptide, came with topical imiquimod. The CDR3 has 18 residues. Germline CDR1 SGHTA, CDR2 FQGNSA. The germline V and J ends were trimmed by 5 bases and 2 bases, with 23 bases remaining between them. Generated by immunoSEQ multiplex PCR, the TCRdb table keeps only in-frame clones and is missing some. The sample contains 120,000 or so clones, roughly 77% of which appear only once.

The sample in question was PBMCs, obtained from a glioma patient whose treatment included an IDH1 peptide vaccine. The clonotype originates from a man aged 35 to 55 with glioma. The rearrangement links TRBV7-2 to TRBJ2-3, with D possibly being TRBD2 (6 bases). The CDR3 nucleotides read TGTGCCAGCAGCACTCGGCGGGACTCCTTTGGGGTCACAGATACGCAGTATTTT. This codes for CASSTRRDSFGVTDTQYF.